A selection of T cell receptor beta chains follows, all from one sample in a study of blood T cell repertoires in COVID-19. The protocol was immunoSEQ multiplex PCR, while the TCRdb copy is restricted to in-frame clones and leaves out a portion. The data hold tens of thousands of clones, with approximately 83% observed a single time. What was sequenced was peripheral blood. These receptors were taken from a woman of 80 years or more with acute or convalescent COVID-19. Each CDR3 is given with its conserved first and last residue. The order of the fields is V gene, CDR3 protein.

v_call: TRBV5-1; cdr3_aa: CASSIGQGALSPLHF
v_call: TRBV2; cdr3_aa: CASSEGPGGDTQYF
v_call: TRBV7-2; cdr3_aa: CASSLNSLAYSSYNEQFF
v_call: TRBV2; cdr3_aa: CASSEVAGAGDTQYF
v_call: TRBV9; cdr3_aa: CASSPRTGTTEAFF
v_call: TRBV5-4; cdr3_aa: CASSPGVNEQFF
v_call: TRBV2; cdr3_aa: CASSELAGGYEQYF
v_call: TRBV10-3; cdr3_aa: CAISESWDSRYGYTF
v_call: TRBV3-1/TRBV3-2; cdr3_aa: CASSSRTSGGGTQYF
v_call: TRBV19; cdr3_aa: CASSPREEKLFF
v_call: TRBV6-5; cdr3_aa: CASSYSLSQGTYGYTF
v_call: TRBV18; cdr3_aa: CASSPQGSPDTQYF
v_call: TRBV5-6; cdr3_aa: CASSSWGGQGANEQYF
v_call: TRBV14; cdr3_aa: CASRQTGNTEAFF
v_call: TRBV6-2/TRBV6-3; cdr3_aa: CASSYSQTQYF
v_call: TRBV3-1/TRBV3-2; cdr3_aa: CASSQGNSKETQYF
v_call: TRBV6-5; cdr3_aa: CASSMDSYNEQFF
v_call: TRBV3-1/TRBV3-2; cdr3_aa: CASSQKGQGATNEKLFF
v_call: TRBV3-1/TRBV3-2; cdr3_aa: CASSQDRGYNSPLHF
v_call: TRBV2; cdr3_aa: CASTGTGGGSNQPQHF
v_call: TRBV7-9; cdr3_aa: CASRESGTGVAEQYF
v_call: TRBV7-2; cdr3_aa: CASSVGTGGGEQYF
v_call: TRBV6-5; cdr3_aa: CASSYSGRGNTEAFF
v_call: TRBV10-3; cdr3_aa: CAISERGQETQYF
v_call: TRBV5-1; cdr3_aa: CASSPFSGGGAYEQFF
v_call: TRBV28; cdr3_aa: CASSLWEQVGQPQHF
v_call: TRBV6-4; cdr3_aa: CASSDSKESWTEAFF
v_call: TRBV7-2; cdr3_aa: CASSLDSLRIQETQYF
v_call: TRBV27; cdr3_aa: CASSSRGLAGGRHNEQFF
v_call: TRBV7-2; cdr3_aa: CASSLGRAISYEQYF
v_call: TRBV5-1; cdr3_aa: CASSLGDSPQGETQYF
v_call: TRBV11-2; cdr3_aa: CASSLEGGLLSYEQYF
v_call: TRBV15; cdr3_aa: CATSREEDTEAFF
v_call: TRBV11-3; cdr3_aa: CASSSGASGNTIYF
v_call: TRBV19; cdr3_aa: CASRPTGLDTQYF
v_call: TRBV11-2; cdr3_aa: CASSEQGNEKLFF
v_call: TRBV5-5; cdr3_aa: CASRQGQGNEQYF
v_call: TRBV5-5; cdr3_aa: CASSLDGRVAGELFF
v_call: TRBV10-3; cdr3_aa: CAISDADSNYGYTF
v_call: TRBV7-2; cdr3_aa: CASSLGGHQNSYNEQFF
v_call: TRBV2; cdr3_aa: CASSGQGGERPQHF
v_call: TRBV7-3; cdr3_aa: CASRHRGETNEKLFF
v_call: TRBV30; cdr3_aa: CAGARDRHEAFF
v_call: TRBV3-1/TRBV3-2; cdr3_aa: CASSQDGGAAEAFF
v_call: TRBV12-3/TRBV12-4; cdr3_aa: CASTLTGVYGYTF
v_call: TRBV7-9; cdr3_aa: CASSRGQGFTGELFF
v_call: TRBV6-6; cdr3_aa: CASSYTDRDYGYTF